The present entry profiles one T cell receptor (beta chain) with its context. Its antigen is currently unknown. CDR1 is SQVTM, CDR2 ANQGSEA, per germline. The V gene end was trimmed by 6 bases and the J gene end by 7 bases; junction bases not matched to a gene: 9. CDR3 length: 14 residues. This entry is derived from a study of siplizumab effects on memory and regulatory T cells. Assayed TCR templates numbered some 9.3 x 10^4 for each sample. Only in-frame clones appear in the TCRdb table, and some are missing; sequencing was by immunoSEQ multiplex PCR. The sample holds tens of thousands of clones, roughly 88% seen once. Whole-study results and caveats: Suppressive activity of Tregs proliferating in siplizumab cultures remained unconfirmed. Mappable alloreactive CD4+ clones came from Treg cells 68.8% of the time on average with siplizumab, against about 26% in controls. There appeared to be greater diversity in naive T cells than in memory cells, and naive T cells seemed major contributors to the alloresponse.

The rearrangement joins TRBV29-1 to TRBJ2-5, with 12 bases aligning to TRBD2. Sequenced material: Tregs sorted from blood. The receptor was isolated from a human donor in good health. The DNA of the CDR3 is TGCAGCGTAAAGACTAGCGGGAGATATGGGACCCAGTACTTC. Translating it yields CSVKTSGRYGTQYF. The whole variable domain, remainder taken from reference TRBV29-1 and TRBJ2-5, is SAVISQKPSRDICQRGTSLTIQCQVDSQVTMMFWYRQQPGQSLTLIATANQGSEATYESGFVIDKFPISRPNLTFSTLTVSNMSPEDSSIYLCSVKTSGRYGTQYFGPGTRLLVL.